This is a list of T cell receptor beta chains from one sample in a study of shared clonotypes between healthy human individuals. Assay: immunoSEQ multiplex PCR; the TCRdb copy retains only in-frame clones and omits some. Here the sample spans millions of clones, 95% being singletons. Sequencing was performed on naive CD4+ T cells sorted from blood. The receptor source for this set is a man between 18 and 35 years old in good health. The CDR3 runs from the conserved cysteine through the conserved F or W. D genes are given only for firm matches. Clone size appears in some rows only: once, few, many, or a class for an expanded clone.

j_gene | d_gene | v_gene | abundance | CDR3nt | CDR3aa
TRBJ2-7 | - | TRBV6-6 | once | TGTGCCAGCAGTTACATCGGGGGTTACGGCTACGAGCAGTACTTC | CASSYIGGYGYEQYF
TRBJ2-7 | - | TRBV6-5 | - | TGTGCCAGCAGGGCGTTAGGACAGACCTACGAGCAGTACTTC | CASRALGQTYEQYF
TRBJ2-1 | TRBD1 | TRBV28 | - | TGTGCCAGCATCCACCAGGGACAGGGAGACAATGAGCAGTTCTTC | CASIHQGQGDNEQFF
TRBJ2-7 | - | TRBV7-2 | - | TGTGCCAGCAGCTATGGACCGGGGAACTACGAGCAGTACTTC | CASSYGPGNYEQYF
TRBJ2-5 | - | TRBV19 | - | TGTGCCAGTATGAAGTCTGGGCCTGCGGAGACCCAGTACTTC | CASMKSGPAETQYF
TRBJ1-1 | - | TRBV10-3 | - | TGTGCCATCAGGGACATGAACACTGAAGCTTTCTTT | CAIRDMNTEAFF
TRBJ1-5 | - | TRBV19 | - | TGTGCCAGTAGTATAGACCCCCGGGGGACGGGACCCCAGCATTTT | CASSIDPRGTGPQHF
TRBJ2-2 | TRBD1 | TRBV27 | once | TGTGCCAGGGTGGACAGGGAAACCGGGGAGCTGTTTTTT | CARVDRETGELFF
TRBJ1-2 | - | TRBV30 | few | TGTGCCTGGAGCCCGGACAGCTATGGCTACACCTTC | CAWSPDSYGYTF
TRBJ1-2 | - | TRBV28 | - | TGTGCCAGCAGACTCAGGGAGAGCTATGGCTACACCTTC | CASRLRESYGYTF
TRBJ2-7 | - | TRBV11-2 | once | TGTGCCAGCAGCTTCCCCCTGAGGGTCGCATACGAGCAGTACTTC | CASSFPLRVAYEQYF
TRBJ2-3 | TRBD1 | TRBV6-6 | few | TGTGCCAGCAGTTACTGGACAGGGGGCACAGATACGCAGTATTTT | CASSYWTGGTDTQYF
TRBJ2-7 | TRBD2 | TRBV5-4 | - | TGTGCCAGCAGCCGGACTAGCGGGAGACGCTCCTACGAGCAGTACTTC | CASSRTSGRRSYEQYF
TRBJ1-1 | - | TRBV30 | - | TGTGCCTGGACAGGGAAAGGTGAAGCTTTCTTT | CAWTGKGEAFF
TRBJ1-1 | - | TRBV7-3 | - | TGTGCCAGCAGCTTAACGAAGGACAGTTTTTCCACTGAAGCTTTCTTT | CASSLTKDSFSTEAFF
TRBJ1-2 | - | TRBV6-1 | - | TGTGCCAGCAGTCAGGGTTACTATGGCTACACCTTC | CASSQGYYGYTF
TRBJ1-4 | - | TRBV4-1 | - | TGCGCCAGCAGCCATGCAGGGTCGTTTGAAAAACTGTTTTTT | CASSHAGSFEKLFF
TRBJ2-2 | - | TRBV11-1 | - | TGTGCCAGCAGCCTCGAGAACACCGGGGAGCTGTTTTTT | CASSLENTGELFF
TRBJ1-5 | - | TRBV7-2 | - | TGTGCCAGCAGCTTAGGTTCCAGTAGCAATCAGCCCCAGCATTTT | CASSLGSSSNQPQHF
TRBJ1-2 | - | TRBV11-2 | - | TGTGCCAGCAGCCAAGTCGGCTTAAGCTATGGCTACACCTTC | CASSQVGLSYGYTF
TRBJ1-1 | - | TRBV12-5 | - | TGTGCTAGTGGTTTGGTACTCCAGGGCGGGAGCACTGAAGCTTTCTTT | CASGLVLQGGSTEAFF
TRBJ2-7 | TRBD2 | TRBV12-5 | once | TGTGCTAGTGGTTTGACCTCCGGGACTAGCGGGAGGCGCACTTCCTACGAGCAGTACTTC | CASGLTSGTSGRRTSYEQYF
TRBJ2-2 | - | TRBV20-1 | - | TGCAGTGCTAGCGGGACCGGGGAGCTGTTTTTT | CSASGTGELFF
TRBJ2-5 | TRBD2 | TRBV28 | - | TGTGCCAGCAGTCTATGGACTAGCGGTGTCAACCAAGAGACCCAGTACTTC | CASSLWTSGVNQETQYF
TRBJ2-2 | - | TRBV9 | - | TGTGCCAGCAGCGTAGACGTAGGGTCCACCGGGGAGCTGTTTTTT | CASSVDVGSTGELFF
TRBJ1-2 | TRBD1 | TRBV9 | - | TGTGCCAGCAGCGAGCGGGACAGAGTTTATGGCTACACCTTC | CASSERDRVYGYTF
TRBJ2-6 | - | TRBV10-3 | - | TGTGCCATCAGTGAGTTAGGGTTAGGGGCCAACGTCCTGACTTTC | CAISELGLGANVLTF
TRBJ1-1 | - | TRBV10-3 | - | TGTGCCCCCAGGGCCCATGAAGCTTTCTTT | CAPRAHEAFF
TRBJ2-3 | TRBD2 | TRBV29-1 | - | TGCAGCGCTGATAGCGGGGGCCGCATTACAGATACGCAGTATTTT | CSADSGGRITDTQYF
TRBJ2-2 | - | TRBV30 | - | TGTGCCTGGAGTGTACTTTCGGGGGGCCCCGGGGAGCTGTTTTTT | CAWSVLSGGPGELFF
TRBJ2-6 | TRBD1 | TRBV27 | - | TGTGCCAGCAGGCCCGTCGGACAGGGATGGGCCAACGTCCTGACTTTC | CASRPVGQGWANVLTF
TRBJ2-7 | TRBD2 | TRBV2 | - | TGTGCCAGCAGCGACACTAGCGGGGTCTACGAGCAGTACTTC | CASSDTSGVYEQYF
TRBJ2-2 | TRBD2 | TRBV30 | - | TGTGCCTGGAGTCTCTTGAGCGGACTAGCGTACGGGGAGCTGTTTTTT | CAWSLLSGLAYGELFF
TRBJ2-1 | TRBD2 | TRBV19 | - | TGTGCCGCCGGCCGGCAAGCGGGAGGCCCGACGTTTGAGCAGTTCTTC | CAAGRQAGGPTFEQFF
TRBJ2-4 | TRBD1 | TRBV7-2 | - | TGTGCCAGCAGGAGGGACAGGGGAAACATTCAGTACTTC | CASRRDRGNIQYF
TRBJ2-7 | - | TRBV5-4 | - | TGTGCCAGCAGCTTGACAGGTGCCTACGAGCAGTACTTC | CASSLTGAYEQYF
TRBJ1-5 | - | TRBV30 | - | TGTGCCTGGAGTGATGGGCCCAATCAGCCCCAGCATTTT | CAWSDGPNQPQHF
TRBJ2-1 | TRBD2 | TRBV9 | - | TGTGCCAGCAGCGTAGGGTCCTTCGGGGGGTTGAATGAGCAGTTCTTC | CASSVGSFGGLNEQFF